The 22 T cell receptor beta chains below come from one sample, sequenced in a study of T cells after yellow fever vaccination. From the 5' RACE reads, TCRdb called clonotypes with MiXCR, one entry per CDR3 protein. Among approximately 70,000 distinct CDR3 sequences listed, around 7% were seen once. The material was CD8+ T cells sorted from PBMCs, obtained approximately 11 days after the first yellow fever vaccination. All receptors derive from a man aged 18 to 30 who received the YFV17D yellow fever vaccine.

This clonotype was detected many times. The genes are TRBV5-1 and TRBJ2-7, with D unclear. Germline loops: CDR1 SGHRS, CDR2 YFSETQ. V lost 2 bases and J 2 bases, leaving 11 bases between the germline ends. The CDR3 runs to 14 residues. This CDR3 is CASSLGSRTYEQYF. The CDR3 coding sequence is TGCGCCAGCAGCTTAGGTTCCAGGACCTACGAGCAGTACTTC.

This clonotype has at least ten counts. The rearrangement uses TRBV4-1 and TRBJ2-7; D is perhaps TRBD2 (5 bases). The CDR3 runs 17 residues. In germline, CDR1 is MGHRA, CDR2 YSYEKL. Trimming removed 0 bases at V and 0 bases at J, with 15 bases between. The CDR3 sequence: CASSQEWTSGSSYEQYF. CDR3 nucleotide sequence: TGCGCCAGCAGCCAAGAGTGGACCAGCGGTAGCTCCTACGAGCAGTACTTC.

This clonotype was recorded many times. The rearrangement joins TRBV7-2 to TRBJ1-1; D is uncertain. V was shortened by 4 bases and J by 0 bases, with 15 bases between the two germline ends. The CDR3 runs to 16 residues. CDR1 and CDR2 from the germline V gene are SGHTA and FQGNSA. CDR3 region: CASSSLPGRMNTEAFF. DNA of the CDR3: TGTGCCAGCAGCTCGTTGCCCGGACGGATGAACACTGAAGCTTTCTTT.

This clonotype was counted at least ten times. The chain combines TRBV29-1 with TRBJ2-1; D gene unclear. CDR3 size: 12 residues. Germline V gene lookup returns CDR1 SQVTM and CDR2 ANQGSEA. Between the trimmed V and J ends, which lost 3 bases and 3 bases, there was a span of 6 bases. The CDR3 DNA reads TGCAGCGTTGATGTCCGCTACAATGAGCAGTTCTTC. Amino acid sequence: CSVDVRYNEQFF.

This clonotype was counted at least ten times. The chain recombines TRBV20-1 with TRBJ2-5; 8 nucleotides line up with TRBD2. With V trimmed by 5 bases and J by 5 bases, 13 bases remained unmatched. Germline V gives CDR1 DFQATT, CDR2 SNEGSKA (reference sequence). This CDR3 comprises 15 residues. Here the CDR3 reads CSARRQAGGRETQYF. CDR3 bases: TGCAGTGCTCGCCGACAGGCGGGGGGCCGGGAGACCCAGTACTTC.

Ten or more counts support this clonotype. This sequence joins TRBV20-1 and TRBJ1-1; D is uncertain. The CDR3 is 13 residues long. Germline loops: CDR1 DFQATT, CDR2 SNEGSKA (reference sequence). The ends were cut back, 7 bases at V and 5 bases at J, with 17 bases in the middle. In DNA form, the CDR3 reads TGCAGTGTCAGAGGTGTATTGGAGACTGAAGCTTTCTTT. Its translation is CSVRGVLETEAFF.

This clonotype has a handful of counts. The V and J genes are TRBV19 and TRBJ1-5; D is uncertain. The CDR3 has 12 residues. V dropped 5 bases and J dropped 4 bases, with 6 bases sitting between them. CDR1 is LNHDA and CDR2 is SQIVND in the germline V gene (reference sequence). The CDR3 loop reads CASSPWNQPQHF. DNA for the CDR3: TGTGCCAGTAGTCCGTGGAATCAGCCCCAGCATTTT.

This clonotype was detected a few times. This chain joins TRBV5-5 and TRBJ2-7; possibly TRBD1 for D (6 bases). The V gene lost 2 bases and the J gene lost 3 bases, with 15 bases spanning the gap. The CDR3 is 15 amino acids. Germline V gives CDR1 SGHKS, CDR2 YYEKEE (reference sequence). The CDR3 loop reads CASSLGQTLVYEQYV. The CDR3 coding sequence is TGTGCCAGCAGCTTAGGACAGACTTTGGTCTACGAGCAGTACGTC.

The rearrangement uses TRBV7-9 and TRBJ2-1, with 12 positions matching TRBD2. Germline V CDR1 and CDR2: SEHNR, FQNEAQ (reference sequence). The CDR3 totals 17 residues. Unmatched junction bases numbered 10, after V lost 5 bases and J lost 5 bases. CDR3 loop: CASSPLIGLAGNNEQFF. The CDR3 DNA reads TGTGCCAGCAGCCCCCTAATAGGACTAGCGGGAAACAATGAGCAGTTCTTC.

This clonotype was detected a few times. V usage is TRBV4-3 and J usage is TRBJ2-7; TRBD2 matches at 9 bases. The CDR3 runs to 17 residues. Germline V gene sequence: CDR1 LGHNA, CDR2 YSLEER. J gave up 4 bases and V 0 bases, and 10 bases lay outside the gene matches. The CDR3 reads CASSQDGGLAGNYEQYV. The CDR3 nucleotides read TGCGCCAGCAGCCAAGATGGGGGTCTAGCGGGGAATTACGAGCAGTACGTC.

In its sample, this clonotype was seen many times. CDR3 residues: CAISDTLINEQFF. The DNA for the CDR3 is TGTGCCATCAGTGATACATTAATCAATGAGCAGTTCTTC. V is TRBV10-3 and J is TRBJ2-1; D gene unclear. V lost 3 bases and J lost 6, with 9 bases in between. Germline assignment: CDR1 ENHRY and CDR2 SYGVKD. The CDR3 contains 13 residues.

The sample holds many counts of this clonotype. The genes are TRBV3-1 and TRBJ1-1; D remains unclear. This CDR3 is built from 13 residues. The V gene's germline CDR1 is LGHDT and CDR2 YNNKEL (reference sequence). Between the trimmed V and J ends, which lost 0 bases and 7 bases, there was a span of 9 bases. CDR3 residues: CASSQDLALEAFF. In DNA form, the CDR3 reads TGTGCCAGCAGCCAAGATTTAGCGCTTGAAGCTTTCTTT.

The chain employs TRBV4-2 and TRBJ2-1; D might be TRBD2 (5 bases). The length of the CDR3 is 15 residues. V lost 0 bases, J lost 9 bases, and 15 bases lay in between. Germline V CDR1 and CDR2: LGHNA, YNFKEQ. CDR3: CASSQDYRGIIEQFF. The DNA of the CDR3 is TGTGCCAGCAGCCAAGATTATAGAGGGATAATTGAGCAGTTCTTC.

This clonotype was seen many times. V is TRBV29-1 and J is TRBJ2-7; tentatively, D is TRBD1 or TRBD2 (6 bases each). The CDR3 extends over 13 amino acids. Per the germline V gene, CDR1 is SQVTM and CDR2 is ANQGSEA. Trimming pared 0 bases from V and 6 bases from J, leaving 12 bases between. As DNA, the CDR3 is TGCAGCGTTGAAGACCGGGGGCGGGGCGAGCAGTACTTC. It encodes CSVEDRGRGEQYF.

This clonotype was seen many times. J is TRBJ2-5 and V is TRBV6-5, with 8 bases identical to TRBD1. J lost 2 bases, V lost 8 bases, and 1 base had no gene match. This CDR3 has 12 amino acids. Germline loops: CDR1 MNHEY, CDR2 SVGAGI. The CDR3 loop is CASRDRQETQYF. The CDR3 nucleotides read TGTGCCAGCCGGGACAGGCAAGAGACCCAGTACTTC.

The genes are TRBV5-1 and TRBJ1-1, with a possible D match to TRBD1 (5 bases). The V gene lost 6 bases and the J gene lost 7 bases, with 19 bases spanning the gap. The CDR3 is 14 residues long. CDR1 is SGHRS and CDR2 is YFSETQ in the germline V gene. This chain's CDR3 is CASTIGGGDYEAFF. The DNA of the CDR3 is TGCGCCAGCACCATTGGTGGAGGGGATTATGAAGCTTTCTTT.

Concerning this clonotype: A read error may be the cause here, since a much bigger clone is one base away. CDR3 coding DNA: TGTGCCAGCAGCCTCGGGGGAGGGAACACTGAAGCTTTCTTT. Its translation: CASSLGGGNTEAFF. V usage is TRBV5-3 and J usage is TRBJ1-1; TRBD1 is a possible D gene (5 bases). Being an ORF, TRBV5-3 has a function that is uncertain. The V and J ends lost 8 bases and 1 base respectively, with 15 bases between them. CDR3 length: 14 amino acids.

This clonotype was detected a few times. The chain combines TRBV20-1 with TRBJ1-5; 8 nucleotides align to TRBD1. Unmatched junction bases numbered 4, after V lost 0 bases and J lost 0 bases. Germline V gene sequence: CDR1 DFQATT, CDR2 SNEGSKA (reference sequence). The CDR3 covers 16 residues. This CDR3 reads CSAREGTGVSNQPQHF. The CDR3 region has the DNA TGCAGTGCTAGAGAAGGGACAGGAGTTAGCAATCAGCCCCAGCATTTT.

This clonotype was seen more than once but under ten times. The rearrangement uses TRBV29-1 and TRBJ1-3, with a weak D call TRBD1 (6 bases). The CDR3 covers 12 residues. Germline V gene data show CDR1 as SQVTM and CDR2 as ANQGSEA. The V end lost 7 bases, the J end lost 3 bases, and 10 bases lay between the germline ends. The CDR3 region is CSAGTLGNTIYF. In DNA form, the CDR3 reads TGCAGCGCCGGGACACTTGGAAACACCATATATTTT.

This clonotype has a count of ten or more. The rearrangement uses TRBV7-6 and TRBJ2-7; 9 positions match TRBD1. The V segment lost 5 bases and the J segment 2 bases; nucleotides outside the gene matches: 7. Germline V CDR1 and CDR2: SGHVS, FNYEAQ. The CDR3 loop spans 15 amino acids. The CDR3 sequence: CASSLSGTGPYEQYV. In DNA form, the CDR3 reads TGTGCCAGCAGCCTCTCCGGGACAGGGCCCTACGAGCAGTACGTC.

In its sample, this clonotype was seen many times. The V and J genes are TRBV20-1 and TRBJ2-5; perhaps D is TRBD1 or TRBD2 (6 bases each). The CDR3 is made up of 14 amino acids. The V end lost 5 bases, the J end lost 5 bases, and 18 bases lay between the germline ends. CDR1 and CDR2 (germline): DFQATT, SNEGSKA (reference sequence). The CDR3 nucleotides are TGCAGTGCTGCGCGGGGCCGCACAGGGGAGACCCAGTACTTC. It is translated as CSAARGRTGETQYF.

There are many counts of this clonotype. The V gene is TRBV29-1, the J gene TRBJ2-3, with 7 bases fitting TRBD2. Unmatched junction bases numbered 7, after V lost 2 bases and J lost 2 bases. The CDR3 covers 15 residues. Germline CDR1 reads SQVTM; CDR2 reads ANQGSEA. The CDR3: CSVERDAGVTDTQYF. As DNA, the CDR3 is TGCAGCGTTGAAAGGGATGCGGGGGTCACAGATACGCAGTATTTT.